The entry that follows covers one TCR beta chain sequence. This sample is drawn from a study of cytomegalovirus exposure and HLA in healthy donors. Per the germline V gene, CDR1 is SGHRS and CDR2 is YFSETQ. The CDR3 covers 15 residues. Trimming shortened V by 0 bases and J by 4 bases, and 10 bases separated the two germline ends. The study ran its PCR with 60 Vbeta and 13 Jbeta primers. Profiled with immunoSEQ multiplex PCR; TCRdb holds only in-frame clones, not every one. The sample records about 160,000 clones, approximately 81% being singletons. The chain couples TRBV5-1 to TRBJ2-2; D unclear. The sequenced sample consisted of PBMCs. The clonotype originates from a female donor in good health and CMV-seronegative. CDR3: CASSLANRVTGELFF. In DNA, the CDR3 is TGCGCCAGCAGCTTGGCCAACCGAGTCACCGGGGAGCTGTTTTTT.